These 25 T cell receptor beta chains were sequenced from one sample in a study of CXCR3-negative and CXCR3-positive naive CD8 T cells. Libraries of TRB cDNA were made by 5' RACE and carried UMIs. TCRdb re-called the 5' RACE reads and catalogs CDR3 proteins one per entry, DNA excluded. This sample's clone table lists 28,000 or so distinct CDR3 sequences. Sequencing was done on a sample of naive CXCR3- CD8+ T cells from blood. Documented subset: CD45RO-CCR7+CD27+CD95- naive CD8+ T cells lacking CXCR3 (TNR3-). These receptors originate from a human donor in good health. Some clones in this sample may be carry-over from other donors' samples.

The CDR3 sequence: CASNPGSAYGYTF. The chain combines TRBV2 with TRBJ1-2; TCRdb proposes TRBD1, but this gene call is untestable without DNA. This CDR3 comprises 13 residues. The germline V gene has CDR1 SNHLY and CDR2 FYNNEI. Based on the CDR3 plus reference TRBV2 and TRBJ1-2, the full variable domain is EPEVTQTPSHQVTQMGQEVILRCVPISNHLYFYWYRQILGQKVEFLVSFYNNEISEKSEIFDDQFSVERPDGSNFTLKIRSTKLEDSAMYFCASNPGSAYGYTFGSGTRLTVV.

The chain recombines TRBV7-7 with TRBJ1-5. CDR1 and CDR2 from the germline V gene are SSHAT and FNYEAQ (reference sequence). The CDR3 runs 13 residues. The CDR3 is CASSLKWDQPQHF.

V is TRBV7-8 and J is TRBJ2-4. The CDR3 totals 14 residues. Germline V CDR1 and CDR2: SGHVS, FQNEAQ. CDR3 sequence reads: CASSLARGENIQYF.

The chain carries TRBV20-1 and TRBJ1-2; TCRdb indicates TRBD1, and absent DNA this call remains unverified. This CDR3 spans 12 amino acids. Germline V lookup: CDR1 DFQATT, CDR2 SNEGSKA (reference sequence). This CDR3 is CSARLGAGGYTF.

The V and J genes are TRBV10-3 and TRBJ2-3; as DNA is missing, the TRBD1 call by TCRdb cannot be tested. The germline V gene encodes CDR1 ENHRY and CDR2 SYGVKD. The CDR3 loop spans 14 amino acids. CDR3 region: CAISDRDNTDTQYF.

V is TRBV4-1 and J is TRBJ2-7; no DNA is available, so the TRBD1 call from TCRdb remains unchecked. The CDR3 covers 14 residues. Germline V gene lookup returns CDR1 MGHRA and CDR2 YSYEKL. The CDR3 loop reads CASSQDWSGYEQYF.

The chain links TRBV14 to TRBJ2-3; with no DNA, the TCRdb D assignment of TRBD1 cannot be verified. CDR1 and CDR2 (germline): SGHDN, FVKESK. The CDR3 is 17 residues long. CDR3 in amino acids: CASSQFAGQGFPDTQYF.

Its frequency marks this clonotype as medium-sized (0.01 to 0.1%). V usage is TRBV20-1 and J usage is TRBJ1-1; TCRdb returns TRBD1, unconfirmable since there is no DNA. The length of the CDR3 is 15 residues. The germline V gene has CDR1 DFQATT and CDR2 SNEGSKA (reference sequence). The CDR3 sequence is CSAPSYGTANTEAFF.

The CDR3 loop reads CSVVGRREEETQYF. The chain has TRBV29-1 and TRBJ2-5. Germline V gives CDR1 SQVTM, CDR2 ANQGSEA. This CDR3 spans 14 amino acids.

The V call is TRBV12-3 or TRBV12-4, the J call TRBJ2-5. CDR3 length: 14 amino acids. The CDR3 sequence: CASSLDGVGETQYF.

The chain uses TRBV6-5 and TRBJ2-1. From germline, CDR1 is MNHEY and CDR2 SVGAGI. This CDR3 comprises 13 residues. CDR3 protein: CASSPGPYNEQFF.

The chain links TRBV7-9 to TRBJ1-5. CDR3 length equals 12 residues. CDR1 SEHNR and CDR2 FQNEAQ come from the germline V gene (reference sequence). CDR3 amino acids: CASSQDGQPQHF.

The chain joins TRBV10-3 to TRBJ1-1; lacking DNA, the TRBD1 call made by TCRdb goes unchecked. CDR3 length: 13 amino acids. Germline assignment: CDR1 ENHRY and CDR2 SYGVKD. The CDR3 here is CAISTTGGTEAFF.

The chain recombines TRBV29-1 with TRBJ2-1; TCRdb selects TRBD1, and the lack of DNA leaves this call unchecked. The V gene's germline CDR1 is SQVTM and CDR2 ANQGSEA. CDR3 length equals 12 residues. The CDR3 loop is CSMPGQGYEQFF.

The J gene is TRBJ2-7, the V gene TRBV6-2 or TRBV6-3; TCRdb reports TRBD1, a call that lacks DNA to check it against. The length of the CDR3 is 13 residues. CDR1 is MNHEY and CDR2 is SVGEGT in the germline V gene. CDR3 amino acids: CASSFGTHYEQYF.

Measured by frequency, this clonotype is medium-sized. V is TRBV5-8 and J is TRBJ1-1. The CDR3 is 11 amino acids. The germline gives CDR1 SGHTS, CDR2 YDEGEE. CDR3 protein: CARKGIPEAFF. Filled out from reference TRBV5-8 and TRBJ1-1, the complete variable domain reads EAGVTQSPTHLIKTRGQQATLRCSPISGHTSVYWYQQALGLGLQFLLWYDEGEERNRGNFPPRFSGRQFPNYSSELNVNALELEDSALYLCARKGIPEAFFGQGTRLTVV.

The genes are TRBV28 and TRBJ2-7. This CDR3 has 15 residues. Germline values: CDR1 MDHEN, CDR2 SYDVKM. The CDR3 loop reads CASSFGLAATYEQYF.

The chain is built from TRBV7-3 and TRBJ2-2; TCRdb proposes TRBD1, but this gene call is untestable without DNA. Looked up from germline, CDR1 is SGHTA and CDR2 is FQGTGA. This CDR3 spans 17 amino acids. The CDR3 protein is CASSPNWGRSNTGELFF.

The V and J genes are TRBV6-5 and TRBJ1-2. The CDR3 length is 16 residues. Per the germline V gene, CDR1 is MNHEY and CDR2 is SVGAGI. The CDR3 here is CASSYVPTKENYGYTF.

The gene calls are TRBV3-1 and TRBJ2-2; TCRdb gives TRBD1 as the D gene, but with no DNA this cannot be confirmed. This CDR3 spans 20 amino acids. CDR1 is LGHDT and CDR2 is YNNKEL in the germline V gene (reference sequence). The CDR3 loop reads CASSPARGGGGYANTGELFF.

This chain uses TRBV28 with TRBJ2-7. The CDR3 length is 13 residues. In germline, CDR1 is MDHEN, CDR2 SYDVKM. The CDR3 region is CASSLSRAYEQYF.

By frequency, this clonotype is medium-sized (0.01 to 0.1%). This chain uses TRBV28 with TRBJ2-7; TCRdb names TRBD1, which stays unverified in the absence of DNA. The CDR3 runs 15 residues. Germline V gene sequence: CDR1 MDHEN, CDR2 SYDVKM. The CDR3 region is CASIPVQGALYEQYF.

The rearrangement links TRBV7-6 to TRBJ2-5; TCRdb's assignment of TRBD2 cannot be checked, as there is no DNA. CDR3 length equals 15 residues. Germline-derived CDR1 and CDR2 are SGHVS and FNYEAQ. The CDR3 region is CASSWSGSDEETQYF.

This sequence joins TRBV29-1 and TRBJ2-7; TCRdb calls TRBD2, which cannot be checked without DNA. This CDR3 is 13 amino acids long. The V gene's germline CDR1 is SQVTM and CDR2 ANQGSEA. This CDR3 is CSVGTAEPYEQYF.

The rearrangement joins TRBV5-1 to TRBJ1-1; there is no DNA to check the TCRdb D call of TRBD1. This CDR3 is built from 14 residues. Germline values: CDR1 SGHRS, CDR2 YFSETQ. The CDR3 sequence: CASSPGAANTEAFF. Supplemented by reference TRBV5-1 and TRBJ1-1, the full variable domain reads KAGVTQTPRYLIKTRGQQVTLSCSPISGHRSVSWYQQTPGQGLQFLFEYFSETQRNKGNFPGRFSGRQFSNSRSEMNVSTLELGDSALYLCASSPGAANTEAFFGQGTRLTVV.